The 5 T cell receptor beta chains presented below share a single source sample, sequenced in a study of blood T cell repertoires in COVID-19. This table comes from immunoSEQ multiplex PCR, and its TCRdb copy is limited to in-frame clones, with some not included. The repertoire holds some 160,000 clones, with 85% as singletons. Sequencing used peripheral blood. The receptors derive from an elderly woman with COVID-19, enrolled during active disease.

The chain joins TRBV6-5 to TRBJ1-1; D might be TRBD1 (5 bases). This CDR3 spans 11 amino acids. The germline V gene encodes CDR1 MNHEY and CDR2 SVGAGI. The V end lost 4 bases, the J end lost 8 bases, and 8 bases lay between the germline ends. Here the CDR3 DNA reads TGTGCCAGCAGTTTCGACAGAGAAGCTTTCTTT. Encoded protein: CASSFDREAFF.

This clone was seen only a few times. The V and J genes are TRBV5-1 and TRBJ1-1, with 9 bases lining up with TRBD1. Trimming removed 5 bases from V and 3 bases from J; junction bases left unmatched: 5. The CDR3 totals 14 residues. Germline loops: CDR1 SGHRS, CDR2 YFSETQ. The CDR3 coding sequence is TGCGCCAGCAGTGGGACAGGGTCGGACACTGAAGCTTTCTTT. It translates to CASSGTGSDTEAFF.

This rearrangement joins TRBV6-5 to TRBJ2-5; possibly TRBD2 for D (6 bases). V lost 7 bases, J lost 4 bases, and 13 bases lay in between. The CDR3 is made up of 13 amino acids. Germline V gene sequence: CDR1 MNHEY, CDR2 SVGAGI. The CDR3 region has the DNA TGTGCCAGCACGGAGGCGGGGATAGAGACCCAGTACTTC. This sequence encodes CASTEAGIETQYF.

The chain combines TRBV6-5 with TRBJ1-1; possible D gene TRBD1, 5 bases. Germline V gives CDR1 MNHEY, CDR2 SVGAGI. The V and J ends lost 7 bases and 1 base respectively, with 13 bases between them. This CDR3 is 14 amino acids long. As DNA, the CDR3 is TGTGCCAGCACCAGTTCAGGGCCGAACACTGAAGCTTTCTTT. This encodes CASTSSGPNTEAFF.

This sequence joins TRBV6-5 and TRBJ2-2, with D tentatively TRBD1 (6 bases). Per the germline V gene, CDR1 is MNHEY and CDR2 is SVGAGI. Trimming took 8 bases from V and 1 from J, leaving 11 bases between them. This CDR3 is built from 14 residues. Here the CDR3 reads CASGGHQNTGELFF. The CDR3 bases are TGTGCCAGCGGGGGACACCAGAACACCGGGGAGCTGTTTTTT.